This TCR beta chain was identified in a study of OX40 agonist ivuxolimab in advanced cancers. CDR1 and CDR2 from the germline V gene are MGHRA and YSYEKL. This CDR3 is 16 amino acids long. Trimming took 4 bases from V and 6 from J; bases not matched to a gene: 10. Clones were read by immunoSEQ multiplex PCR, and TCRdb kept only the in-frame ones, dropping some. Among around 10,000 clones listed, about 80% were seen once. The TCR originated in an adult with an advanced solid tumor such as melanoma, head and neck, liver or kidney cancer. V is TRBV4-1 and J is TRBJ2-3; 10 bases are a match to TRBD2. Sequencing was performed on CD4+ or CD8+ T cells sorted from blood, taken in a trial of the OX40 agonist ivuxolimab. The CDR3 region has the DNA TGCGCCAGCAGCCTACTAAGCGGGGGGGCCCGGGATACGCAGTATTTT. Translation gives CASSLLSGGARDTQYF.